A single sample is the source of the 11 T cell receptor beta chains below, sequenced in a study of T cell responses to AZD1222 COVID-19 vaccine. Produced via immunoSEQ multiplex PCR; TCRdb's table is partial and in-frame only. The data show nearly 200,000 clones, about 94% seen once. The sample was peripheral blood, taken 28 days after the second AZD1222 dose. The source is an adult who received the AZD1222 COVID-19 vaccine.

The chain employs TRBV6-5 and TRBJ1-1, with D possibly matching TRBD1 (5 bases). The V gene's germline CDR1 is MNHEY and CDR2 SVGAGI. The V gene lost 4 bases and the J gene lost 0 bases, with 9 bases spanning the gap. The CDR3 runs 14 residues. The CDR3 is CASSWGTLNTEAFF. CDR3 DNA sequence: TGTGCCAGCAGTTGGGGCACCTTGAACACTGAAGCTTTCTTT.

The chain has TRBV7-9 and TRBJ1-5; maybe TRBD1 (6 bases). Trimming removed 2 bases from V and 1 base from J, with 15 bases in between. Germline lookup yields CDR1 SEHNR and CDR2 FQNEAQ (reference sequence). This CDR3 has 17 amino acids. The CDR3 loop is CASSLSGGRLSNQPQHF. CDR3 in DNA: TGTGCCAGCAGCTTATCCGGGGGGCGGTTGAGCAATCAGCCCCAGCATTTT.

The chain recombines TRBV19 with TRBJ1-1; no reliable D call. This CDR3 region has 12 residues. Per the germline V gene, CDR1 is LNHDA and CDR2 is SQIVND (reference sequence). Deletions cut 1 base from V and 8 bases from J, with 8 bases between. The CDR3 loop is CASSIGAAEAFF. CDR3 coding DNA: TGTGCCAGTAGTATAGGGGCTGCCGAAGCTTTCTTT.

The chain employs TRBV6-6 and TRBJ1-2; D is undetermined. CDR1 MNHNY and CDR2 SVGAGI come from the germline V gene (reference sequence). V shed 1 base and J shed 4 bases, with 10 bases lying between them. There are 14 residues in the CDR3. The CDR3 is CASSYFGTFYGYTF. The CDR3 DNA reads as TGTGCCAGCAGTTACTTCGGAACGTTCTATGGCTACACCTTC.

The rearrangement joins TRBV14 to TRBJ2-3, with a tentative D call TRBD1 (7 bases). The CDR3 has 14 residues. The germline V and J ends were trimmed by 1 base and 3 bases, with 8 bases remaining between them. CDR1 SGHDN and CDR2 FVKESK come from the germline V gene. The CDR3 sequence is CASSQAGGTDTQYF. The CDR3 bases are TGTGCCAGCAGCCAAGCAGGGGGGACAGATACGCAGTATTTT.

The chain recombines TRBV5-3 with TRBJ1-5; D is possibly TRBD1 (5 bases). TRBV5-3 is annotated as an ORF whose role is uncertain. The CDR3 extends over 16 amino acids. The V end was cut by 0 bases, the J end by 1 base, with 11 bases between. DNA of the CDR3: TGTGCCAGAAGCTTGGTAGTGGGGGTCAGCAATCAGCCCCAGCATTTT. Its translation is CARSLVVGVSNQPQHF.

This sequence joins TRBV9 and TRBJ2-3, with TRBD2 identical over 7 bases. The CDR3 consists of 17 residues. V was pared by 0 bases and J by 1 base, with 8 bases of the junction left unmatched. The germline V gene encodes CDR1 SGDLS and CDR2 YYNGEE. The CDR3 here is CASSVAGPGGGTDTQYF. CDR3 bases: TGTGCCAGCAGCGTAGCGGGCCCGGGGGGAGGCACAGATACGCAGTATTTT.

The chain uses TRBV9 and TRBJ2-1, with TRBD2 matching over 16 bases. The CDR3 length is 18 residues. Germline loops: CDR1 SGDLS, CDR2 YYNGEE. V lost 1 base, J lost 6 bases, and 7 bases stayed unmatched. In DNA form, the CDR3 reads TGTGCCAGCAGCGTACAGGGACTAGCGGGGGGGCCAGTCAATGAGCAGTTCTTC. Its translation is CASSVQGLAGGPVNEQFF.

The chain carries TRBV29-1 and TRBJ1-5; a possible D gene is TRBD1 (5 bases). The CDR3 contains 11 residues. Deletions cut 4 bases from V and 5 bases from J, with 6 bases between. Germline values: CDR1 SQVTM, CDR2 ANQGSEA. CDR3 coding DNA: TGCAGCGTTGGGGGGGATCAGCCCCAGCATTTT. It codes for CSVGGDQPQHF.

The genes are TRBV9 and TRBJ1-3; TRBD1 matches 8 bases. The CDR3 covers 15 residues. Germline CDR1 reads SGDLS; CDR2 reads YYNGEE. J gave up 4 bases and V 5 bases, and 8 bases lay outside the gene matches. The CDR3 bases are TGTGCCAGCAGTAGGGGACAGGCGGGAGGAAACACCATATATTTT. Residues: CASSRGQAGGNTIYF.

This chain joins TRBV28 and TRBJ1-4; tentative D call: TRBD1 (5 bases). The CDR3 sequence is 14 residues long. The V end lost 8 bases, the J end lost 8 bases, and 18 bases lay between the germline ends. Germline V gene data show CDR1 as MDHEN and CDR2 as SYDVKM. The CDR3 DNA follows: TGTGCCAGCCTCCCCGGCGGGCGGGGGGAAAAACTGTTTTTT. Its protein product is CASLPGGRGEKLFF.